The 17 T cell receptor beta chains below were found in one sample sequenced in a study of T cells in Graves' hyperthyroidism and ophthalmopathy. TCR beta CDR3 sequences were amplified from RNA transcripts. HTBI primers were employed in a first-round RT-PCR of the TCR CDR3. Using its own MiXCR run on the multiplex PCR reads, TCRdb lists one record per CDR3 protein. The table records some 420,000 distinct CDR3 sequences, around 13% of them present only once. Sequencing was done on a sample of blood. The receptors stem from a woman between 18 and 29 years old with Graves' hyperthyroidism.

This clonotype was observed at least ten times. V is TRBV7-2 and J is TRBJ1-2; 10 positions match TRBD1. V trimming: 4 bases; J trimming: 4 bases; junction bases outside the gene matches: 3. The germline CDR1 and CDR2 sequences are SGHTA and FQGNSA. The CDR3 extends over 14 amino acids. CDR3 residues: CASSSGTGAYGYTF. Written as DNA, the CDR3 is TGTGCCAGCAGCTCCGGGACAGGGGCCTATGGCTACACCTTC. Filled out from reference TRBV7-2 and TRBJ1-2, the complete variable domain reads GAGVSQSPSNKVTEKGKDVELRCDPISGHTALYWYRQSLGQGLEFLIYFQGNSAPDKSGLPSDRFSAERTGGSVSTLTIQRTQQEDSAVYLCASSSGTGAYGYTFGSGTRLTVV.

This clonotype was counted at least ten times. One junction end disagrees with the germline gene, perhaps due to a read error. The chain employs TRBV11-1 and TRBJ2-7; TRBD2 matches 9 bases. The germline V gene has CDR1 SGHAT and CDR2 FQDESV (reference sequence). The CDR3 is 14 amino acids. The chain's CDR3 is CASSLAGVWDEQYF. The DNA for the CDR3 is TGTGCCAGCAGTTTAGCGGGAGTTTGGGACGAGCAGTACTTC.

This clonotype was observed many times. The chain links TRBV24-1 to TRBJ1-5; D remains unclear. Looked up from germline, CDR1 is KGHDR and CDR2 is SFDVKD. Deletions cut 3 bases from V and 3 bases from J, with 8 bases between. The CDR3 sequence is 14 residues long. The CDR3 reads CATSDHSANQPQHF. In DNA form, the CDR3 reads TGTGCCACCAGTGATCACAGTGCCAATCAGCCCCAGCATTTT.

On this clonotype: This may stem from a read error, because a much larger clone lies one nucleotide away. V and J are TRBV28 and TRBJ2-3; TRBD1 might be the D (6 bases). Deletions cut 5 bases from V and 2 bases from J, with 11 bases between. The CDR3 covers 14 residues. Germline V gene lookup returns CDR1 MDHEN and CDR2 SYDVKM. CDR3 residues: CASSQDSYTDTQYF. CDR3 coding DNA: TGTGCCAGCAGTCAGGACAGCTACACAGATACGCAGTATTTT.

Regarding this clonotype: A clone one base away is much larger, so this may be a read error. The rearrangement links TRBV20-1 to TRBJ1-1; D may be TRBD1 (5 bases). There are 11 residues in the CDR3. CDR1 is DFQATT and CDR2 is SNEGSKA in the germline V gene (reference sequence). The V end lost 3 bases, the J end lost 6 bases, and 8 bases lay between the germline ends. The CDR3: CSASWDAEAFF. The CDR3 DNA follows: TGCAGTGCTAGTTGGGACGCTGAAGCTTTCTTT.

V is TRBV7-8 and J is TRBJ2-7, with a tentative D call TRBD2 (7 bases). V shed 4 bases and J shed 5 bases, with 30 bases lying between them. This CDR3 is built from 19 residues. In germline, CDR1 is SGHVS, CDR2 FQNEAQ. CDR3 sequence (DNA): TGTGCCAGCAGCTCCATCTTGCCGGGCCCTGGGGGGGCATGGAACGAGCAGTACTTC. Its protein is CASSSILPGPGGAWNEQYF.

There are a few counts of this clonotype. The V call is TRBV12-3 or TRBV12-4, the J call TRBJ2-5; D gene unclear. The CDR3 totals 14 residues. The V end lost 1 base, the J end lost 2 bases, and 8 bases lay between the germline ends. The chain's CDR3 is CASSLEESQETQYF. The CDR3 DNA sequence: TGTGCCAGCAGTTTAGAGGAGAGTCAAGAGACCCAGTACTTC.

Only a few counts were recorded for this clonotype. The V call is TRBV2, the J call TRBJ1-2; D not certain. V lost 4 bases and J 5 bases, leaving 8 bases between the germline ends. The CDR3 length is 12 residues. Germline-derived CDR1 and CDR2 are SNHLY and FYNNEI. CDR3: CASSGAEYGYTF. The DNA for the CDR3 is TGTGCCAGCAGTGGGGCAGAGTATGGCTACACCTTC.

This clonotype was seen repeatedly, ten times or more. The chain uses TRBV28 and TRBJ2-1; D uncertain. The V end was cut by 8 bases, the J end by 6 bases, with 11 bases between. The CDR3 spans 12 residues. Germline CDR1 MDHEN, CDR2 SYDVKM. The CDR3 protein is CASATLGNEQFF. DNA of the CDR3: TGTGCCAGCGCTACTCTCGGCAATGAGCAGTTCTTC.

In this sample, this clonotype turned up many times. The chain is built from TRBV6-2 or TRBV6-3 and TRBJ1-5; D is unresolved. Germline loops: CDR1 MNHEY, CDR2 SVGEGT. The V end was cut by 0 bases, the J end by 7 bases, with 19 bases between. The CDR3 runs 17 residues. In DNA, the CDR3 is TGTGCCAGCAGTTACTCGCTCGGAGAGGGTATTCACCAGCCCCAGCATTTT. Residues: CASSYSLGEGIHQPQHF.

This clonotype was detected many times. The rearrangement uses TRBV5-6 and TRBJ2-7, with TRBD2 as a possible D gene (5 bases). V was clipped by 0 bases and J by 2 bases, with 15 bases between them. Germline V gene data show CDR1 as SGHDT and CDR2 as YYEEEE. CDR3 length equals 16 residues. Written as DNA, the CDR3 is TGTGCCAGCAGCTTGGGTTGGGCTAGCTCAACCTACGAGCAGTACTTC. It translates to CASSLGWASSTYEQYF.

This clonotype was detected many times. The chain links TRBV12-3 or TRBV12-4 to TRBJ2-7; 8 bases line up with TRBD1. V shed 6 bases and J 2 bases; nucleotides not matched to a gene: 6. The CDR3 is 14 residues long. As DNA, the CDR3 is TGTGCCAGCAGCCAAGACAGGGGAGCCTACGAGCAGTACTTC. Its translation is CASSQDRGAYEQYF.

In its sample, this clonotype was seen many times. The chain couples TRBV2 to TRBJ2-7, with D possibly TRBD2 on 5 matching bases. Trimming removed 4 bases from V and 4 bases from J, with 14 bases in between. Germline CDR1 reads SNHLY; CDR2 reads FYNNEI. The CDR3 contains 14 residues. CDR3: CASSGAGDRYEQYF. The DNA of the CDR3 is TGTGCCAGCAGTGGGGCCGGGGATCGGTACGAGCAGTACTTC.

The V call is TRBV28, the J call TRBJ2-7, with 8 nucleotides matching TRBD2. Looked up from germline, CDR1 is MDHEN and CDR2 is SYDVKM. V shed 5 bases and J 3 bases; nucleotides not matched to a gene: 9. The CDR3 sequence is 15 residues long. The CDR3 DNA reads as TGTGCCAGCAGTCCCAGCGGGAGACCTCTCTACGAGCAGTACTTC. Translating it yields CASSPSGRPLYEQYF.

The CDR3 loop is CASSPRRGVQAFF. The CDR3 nucleotides are TGTGCCAGCAGCCCTAGGAGAGGGGTACAAGCTTTCTTT. The gene calls are TRBV3-1 and TRBJ1-1; TRBD1 is a possible D gene (5 bases). Per germline, CDR1 LGHDT and CDR2 YNNKEL (reference sequence). V gave up 4 bases and J gave up 9 bases, with 15 bases separating them. The CDR3 extends over 13 amino acids.

The rearrangement links TRBV12-3 or TRBV12-4 to TRBJ2-1; a weak D match, TRBD2 (6 bases). Trimming left V 6 bases short and J 8 bases short, with 14 bases between. The length of the CDR3 is 13 residues. The DNA for the CDR3 is TGTGCCAGCAGCCGGGGACTGAGGGATGAGCAGTTCTTC. Its protein is CASSRGLRDEQFF.

At least ten counts were recorded for this clonotype. V gene TRBV12-3 or TRBV12-4 combines with J gene TRBJ1-4; 7 nucleotides agree with TRBD1. This CDR3 is built from 15 residues. V dropped 5 bases and J dropped 6; count of bases not matched to a gene: 9. CDR3 coding DNA: TGTGCCAGCAGTCCGCGACAGGGAGAGGATGAAAAACTGTTTTTT. Translated: CASSPRQGEDEKLFF.